This TCR beta chain appears in the sequencing data of a study of identical twins. Study results and caveats: Twin-shared out-of-frame alpha sequences were enriched for low generation probability. Abundant beta clonotypes from cord blood had fewer insertions, unlike memory repertoires, which showed none.

This clonotype was observed many times. Its target is unknown. The CDR3 covers 15 residues. Germline assignment: CDR1 MNHEY and CDR2 SMNVEV (reference sequence). The V gene lost 4 bases and the J gene lost 9 bases, with 19 bases spanning the gap. A universal primer binding site was introduced by template switching. The final cDNA contained unique molecular identifiers. TCRdb reanalysed the 5' RACE reads using MiXCR and keeps one entry per CDR3 protein. The sample carries approximately 230,000 distinct CDR3 sequences, roughly 7.1% recorded once. The same data also went into a second study, on T cells expressing NK-cell markers. In that study: In about six donors, dominant CD3+CD56+NKG2C+ clones formed roughly 1.0-7.5% of CD8+ cells.

The rearrangement links TRBV27 to TRBJ2-1; D might be TRBD1 (6 bases). The sequenced sample was CD8+ T cells sorted from blood. This clonotype was obtained from a woman between 18 and 30 years old in good health. CDR3 in amino acids: CASSSGAGADGEQFF. The CDR3 bases are TGTGCCAGCAGTTCGGGCGCAGGGGCCGATGGTGAGCAGTTCTTC.